Here is one TCR beta chain with its context. This sample is drawn from a study of cytotoxic CD8 clonotypes in ibrutinib-treated CLL. Study background: Samples yielded averages of some 250,000 productive templates and about 89,000 productive rearrangements.

The CDR3 totals 13 residues. CDR1 and CDR2 from the germline V gene are MGHRA and YSYEKL. V was shortened by 5 bases and J by 5 bases, with 12 bases between the two germline ends. TCRdb keeps only in-frame clones here, not all; method: immunoSEQ multiplex PCR. Seen here are hundreds of thousands of clones, under 80% observed once, and the top ten hold roughly 15%. The clonotype comes from a human donor with chronic lymphocytic leukemia. The sequenced sample was PBMCs, obtained after 24 months of ibrutinib treatment. The chain couples TRBV4-1 to TRBJ1-1; D not certain. The CDR3 protein is CASSVQSGTEAFF. Written as DNA, the CDR3 is TGCGCCAGCAGCGTTCAGTCCGGAACTGAAGCTTTCTTT.